This TCR beta chain was profiled in a study of regulatory T cells in long-lasting Graves disease. General observations from the study: The study examined only peripheral blood, not thyroid tissue.

Time point specified: newly diagnosed GD, antithyroid drugs for less than 3 months. Following extraction of RNA from PBMCs, that RNA was used to make the TCR library. For TCR beta, libraries came from iRepertoire HTBI primers and Arm-PCR of CDR3 regions. TCRdb recomputed calls from the multiplex PCR reads with MiXCR, one row per CDR3 protein. The table lists 300,000 to 400,000 distinct CDR3 sequences, roughly a sixth of them singletons, with approximately 21% in the top ten. To note about this clonotype: No antigen is known for it.

Between the trimmed V and J ends, which lost 5 bases and 6 bases, there was a span of 14 bases. This CDR3 is 13 amino acids long. Germline CDR1 reads DFQATT; CDR2 reads SNEGSKA (reference sequence). The sequences come from peripheral blood mononuclear cells (PBMCs), collected at new diagnosis, from a patient treated with antithyroid drugs. The sequence derives from a female donor with Graves disease. The V gene is TRBV20-1, the J gene TRBJ1-3; no definite D call. The CDR3 loop reads CSAEYTVTNTIYF. The CDR3 DNA is TGCAGTGCTGAATACACGGTTACAAACACCATATATTTT.